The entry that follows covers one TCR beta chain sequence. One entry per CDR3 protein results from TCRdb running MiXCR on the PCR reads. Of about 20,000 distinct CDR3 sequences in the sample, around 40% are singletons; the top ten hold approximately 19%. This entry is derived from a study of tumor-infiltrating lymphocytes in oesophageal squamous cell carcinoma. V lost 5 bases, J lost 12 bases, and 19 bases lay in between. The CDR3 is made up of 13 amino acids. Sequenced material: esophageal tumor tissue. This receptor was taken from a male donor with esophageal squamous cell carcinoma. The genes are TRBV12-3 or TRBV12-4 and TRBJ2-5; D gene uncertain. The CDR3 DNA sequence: TGTGCCAGCAGTACCGGGCAGGCCTACGAGAAGTACTTC. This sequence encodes CASSTGQAYEKYF.